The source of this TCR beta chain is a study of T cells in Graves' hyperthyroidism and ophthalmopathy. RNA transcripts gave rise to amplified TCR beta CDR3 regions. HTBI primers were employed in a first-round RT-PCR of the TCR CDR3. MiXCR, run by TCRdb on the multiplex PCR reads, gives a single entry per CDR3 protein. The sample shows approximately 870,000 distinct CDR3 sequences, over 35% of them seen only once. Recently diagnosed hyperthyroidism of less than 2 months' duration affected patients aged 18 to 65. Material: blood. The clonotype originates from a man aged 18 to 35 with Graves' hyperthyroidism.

The CDR3 DNA reads as TGTGCCAGCACCGACGTAGGGGGATATGGCTACACCTTC. This codes for CASTDVGGYGYTF. This chain uses TRBV7-2 with TRBJ1-2, with D possibly TRBD1 on 6 matching bases. The V and J ends lost 7 bases and 5 bases respectively, with 14 bases between them. Per germline, CDR1 SGHTA and CDR2 FQGNSA. The CDR3 covers 13 residues.